This TCR beta chain derives from a study of shared clonotypes between healthy human individuals. Libraries were prepared by immunoSEQ multiplex PCR; TCRdb keeps only in-frame clonotypes and omits some of them. The table has millions of clones, just over 90% seen once. Sequencing was performed on naive CD4+ T cells sorted from blood. The subset denotes: CD45RA+ positively selected. This receptor was identified in a man younger than 35 in good health.

CDR3 amino acids: CASSLSATHKRAFF. The CDR3 DNA sequence: TGTGCCAGCAGTTTATCCGCCACTCACAAGAGAGCTTTCTTT. The J gene is TRBJ1-1, the V gene TRBV27; D not certain. CDR1 MNHEY and CDR2 SMNVEV come from the germline V gene (reference sequence). CDR3 size: 14 residues. Trimming cost V 0 bases and J 10 bases, with 15 bases left between them.